The clone carrying this T cell receptor (beta chain) was seen more than once but under ten times. Its antigen is unidentified. From the PCR reads, TCRdb called clonotypes with MiXCR, one entry per CDR3 protein. The sample records some 40,000 distinct CDR3 sequences, about 18% being singletons. The data were obtained in a study of molecular identifiers for immune sequencing clone quantification. As for the study in general: Four of five splits of RNA from around 18,000 or 91,000 naive CD8 cells were sequenced in replicates.

General study results and limits: Clonotypes topping 20 RNA copies carried over 99% of effector molecules but under 1% of naive ones.

This CDR3 is 13 amino acids long. CDR1 and CDR2 from the germline V gene are SEHNR and FQNEAQ (reference sequence). V was trimmed by 4 bases and J by 5 bases, leaving 11 bases between them. The chain is built from TRBV7-9 and TRBJ2-5; D is unclear. This sequence was found in a human donor in good health. Some libraries in this study had Jurkat cell RNA spiked in. Specimen: naive CD8+ T cells from blood, with Jurkat cell RNA spiked in. Subset given: FACS-sorted CD8+CD4-CCR7+CD45RA+ naive T cells. The chain's CDR3 is CASSSLFGETQYF. In nucleotides, the CDR3 is TGTGCCAGCAGCTCGCTGTTCGGGGAGACCCAGTACTTC.